One sample yielded the 8 T cell receptor beta chains listed below, sequenced in a study of breast tumors, draining lymph nodes, adjacent tissues. One entry per CDR3 protein, called by TCRdb with MiXCR from the multiplex PCR reads. The sample consists of 200,000 or so distinct CDR3 sequences, around a third of them appearing once. Breast cancer patients provided tissue from their axillary draining lymph nodes. The specimen sequenced was axillary lymph node tissue. These receptors were taken from a female donor with breast cancer. Some clones in this sample may be carry-over from other donors' samples.

This clonotype was seen a handful of times. A single base separates this from a much larger clone, so it may be a read error. The gene calls are TRBV19 and TRBJ2-2; D perhaps matches TRBD2 (6 bases). CDR3 size: 13 residues. Germline V gene sequence: CDR1 LNHDA, CDR2 SQIVND (reference sequence). The CDR3 DNA is TGTGCCAGTCGCGGGGTGAACGCCGGGGAGCTGTTTTTT. Its translation is CASRGVNAGELFF.

The genes are TRBV9 and TRBJ2-1; the match to TRBD2 covers 10 bases. Germline V gene lookup returns CDR1 SGDLS and CDR2 YYNGEE. This CDR3 contains 18 residues. V lost 7 bases, J lost 1 base, and 14 bases stayed unmatched. The CDR3 loop reads CASSPPERGGLSYNEQFF. The CDR3 DNA reads TGTGCCAGCTCACCACCGGAGCGGGGGGGCTTGTCCTACAATGAGCAGTTCTTC.

The chain is built from TRBV7-8 and TRBJ1-6; no clear D gene. V dropped 3 bases and J dropped 3 bases, with 12 bases sitting between them. The CDR3 runs to 16 residues. The V gene's germline CDR1 is SGHVS and CDR2 FQNEAQ. CDR3 nucleotide sequence: TGTGCCAGCAGCTTTTCTACAGCAGACTATAATTCACCCCTCCACTTT. Translation: CASSFSTADYNSPLHF.

This clonotype came up many times. The rearrangement links TRBV9 to TRBJ1-5; unclear D gene. V gave up 3 bases and J gave up 2 bases, with 12 bases separating them. Germline V gene lookup returns CDR1 SGDLS and CDR2 YYNGEE. CDR3 size: 15 residues. The CDR3: CASSEGVGGNQPQHF. CDR3 coding DNA: TGTGCCAGCAGCGAAGGTGTCGGGGGCAATCAGCCCCAGCATTTT.

This clonotype was seen at least ten times. This rearrangement joins TRBV28 to TRBJ2-5; 7 positions agree with TRBD2. Germline assignment: CDR1 MDHEN and CDR2 SYDVKM. V shed 6 bases, J shed 2 bases, and the junction held 15 bases outside the gene matches. The CDR3 loop spans 17 amino acids. The DNA for the CDR3 is TGTGCCAGCAGCCGAACGGGAGGACTTAAAAGGCAAGAGACCCAGTACTTC. It translates to CASSRTGGLKRQETQYF.

Many counts were recorded for this clonotype. The chain has TRBV20-1 and TRBJ1-5; tentatively, D is TRBD1 (5 bases). Germline CDR1 is DFQATT and CDR2 is SNEGSKA (reference sequence). Trimming removed 4 bases from V and 6 bases from J, with 10 bases in between. This CDR3 contains 12 residues. The CDR3 reads CSAKKGSQPQHF. The CDR3 nucleotides read TGCAGTGCTAAAAAGGGGAGTCAGCCCCAGCATTTT.

Ten or more counts support this clonotype. The V and J genes are TRBV7-9 and TRBJ2-3, with TRBD2 matching 12 bases. Per the germline V gene, CDR1 is SEHNR and CDR2 is FQNEAQ (reference sequence). The CDR3 is 16 residues long. Trimming at V came to 5 bases and at J to 1 base, leaving 4 bases not matched to a gene. The CDR3 loop reads CASSPGTSGRTDTQYF. CDR3 DNA sequence: TGTGCCAGCAGCCCAGGGACTAGCGGGCGCACAGATACGCAGTATTTT. The complete variable domain, with remaining parts taken from reference TRBV7-9 and TRBJ2-3, reads DTGVSQNPRHKITKRGQNVTFRCDPISEHNRLYWYRQTLGQGPEFLTYFQNEAQLEKSRLLSDRFSAERPKGSFSTLEIQRTEQGDSAMYLCASSPGTSGRTDTQYFGPGTRLTVL.

The chain recombines TRBV20-1 with TRBJ1-4, with 7 bases fitting TRBD1. The ends lost 5 bases at V and 6 bases at J; junction bases unmatched: 9. Germline CDR1 reads DFQATT; CDR2 reads SNEGSKA (reference sequence). This CDR3 region has 14 residues. The CDR3 DNA sequence: TGCAGTGCTGGAAGGGCAGGGGGGGATGAAAAACTGTTTTTT. It yields the protein CSAGRAGGDEKLFF.